This entry describes one T cell receptor (beta chain). Between the trimmed V and J ends, which lost 5 bases and 3 bases, there was a span of 14 bases. The CDR3 is 14 amino acids. Looked up from germline, CDR1 is MNHNY and CDR2 is SVGAGI (reference sequence). The data belong to a study of OX40 agonist ivuxolimab in advanced cancers. Profiling relied on immunoSEQ multiplex PCR, and the TCRdb table lists in-frame clones only, not all of them. The sample includes about 21,000 clones, 75% to 90% of them seen just once. V is TRBV6-6 and J is TRBJ2-7, with D perhaps TRBD2 (6 bases). Sequenced here: CD4+ or CD8+ T cells sorted from blood, sampled in a trial of the OX40 agonist ivuxolimab. The sequence was collected from an adult with an advanced solid tumor such as melanoma, head and neck, liver or kidney cancer. The CDR3 DNA follows: TGTGCCAGCAGTCACGACGGGAGCGTCTACGAGCAGTACTTC. As protein: CASSHDGSVYEQYF.